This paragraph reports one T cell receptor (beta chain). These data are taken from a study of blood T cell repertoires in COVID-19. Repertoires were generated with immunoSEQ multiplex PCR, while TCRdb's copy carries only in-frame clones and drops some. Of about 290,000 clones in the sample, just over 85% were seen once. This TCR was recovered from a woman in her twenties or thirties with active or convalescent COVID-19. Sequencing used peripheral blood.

The CDR3 sequence is CATSSYAGELFF. In DNA, the CDR3 is TGTGCCACCAGTTCCTACGCCGGGGAGCTGTTTTTT. The rearrangement uses TRBV24-1 and TRBJ2-2, with D uncertain. CDR3 length: 12 amino acids. Trimming took off 6 bases at V and 6 bases at J, with 7 bases between the two ends. Germline V gives CDR1 KGHDR, CDR2 SFDVKD.